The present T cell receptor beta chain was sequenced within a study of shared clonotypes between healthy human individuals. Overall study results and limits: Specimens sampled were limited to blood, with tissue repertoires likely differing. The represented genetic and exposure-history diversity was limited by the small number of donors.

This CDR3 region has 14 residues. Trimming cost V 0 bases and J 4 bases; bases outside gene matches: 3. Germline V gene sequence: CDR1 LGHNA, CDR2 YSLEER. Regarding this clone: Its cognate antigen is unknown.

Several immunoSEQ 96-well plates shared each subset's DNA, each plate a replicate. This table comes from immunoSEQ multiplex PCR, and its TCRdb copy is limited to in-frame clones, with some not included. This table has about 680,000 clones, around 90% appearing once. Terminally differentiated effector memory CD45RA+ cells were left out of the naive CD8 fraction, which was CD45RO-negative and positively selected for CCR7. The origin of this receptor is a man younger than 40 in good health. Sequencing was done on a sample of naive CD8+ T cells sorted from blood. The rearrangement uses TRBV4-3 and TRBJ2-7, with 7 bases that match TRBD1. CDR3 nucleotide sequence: TGCGCCAGCAGCCAAGATTTCAGGGGGTACGAGCAGTACTTC. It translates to CASSQDFRGYEQYF.